Following are 32 T cell receptor beta chains from one sample sequenced in a study of blood T cell repertoires in COVID-19. Sequenced by immunoSEQ multiplex PCR; TCRdb stores in-frame clones only, minus some. The sample holds a few hundred thousand clones; 70% to 90% are singletons and the top ten take under 11%. What was sequenced was peripheral blood. All receptors come from a woman aged 80 or over with acute or convalescent COVID-19.

The chain joins TRBV3-1 (or the pseudogene TRBV3-2) to TRBJ1-2; D is possibly TRBD1 (6 bases). The V end was cut by 0 bases, the J end by 3 bases, with 14 bases between. The CDR3 is 16 amino acids. The V gene's germline CDR1 is LGHDT and CDR2 YNNKEL (reference sequence). The CDR3 reads CASSQDPRGLDYGYTF. The CDR3 nucleotides are TGTGCCAGCAGCCAAGATCCGCGGGGGCTGGACTATGGCTACACCTTC.

The J gene is TRBJ2-7, the V gene TRBV25-1; TRBD2 aligns across 11 bases. Trimming cost V 3 bases and J 6 bases; bases outside gene matches: 7. Germline V gene data show CDR1 as MGHDK and CDR2 as SYGVNS. The CDR3 totals 15 residues. The CDR3 coding sequence is TGTGCCAGCAGTGATAGGACTAGCGGGCTGGGCGAGCAGTACTTC. Translated: CASSDRTSGLGEQYF.

The V call is TRBV5-1, the J call TRBJ1-1; D unclear. The germline V gene encodes CDR1 SGHRS and CDR2 YFSETQ. CDR3 length equals 14 residues. The V gene lost 4 bases and the J gene lost 2 bases, with 12 bases spanning the gap. The chain's CDR3 is CASSPDIRNTEAFF. The CDR3 DNA sequence: TGCGCCAGCAGCCCAGACATCAGAAACACTGAAGCTTTCTTT.

This clone is a singleton in its sample. J is TRBJ1-1 and V is TRBV5-4; tentatively, D is TRBD1 (5 bases). CDR1 and CDR2 from the germline V gene are SGHNT and YYREEE (reference sequence). V was trimmed by 2 bases and J by 1 base, leaving 15 bases between them. This CDR3 is built from 16 residues. CDR3 sequence (DNA): TGTGCCAGCAGCTTTCCTCCGGGGGTTGGGAACACTGAAGCTTTCTTT. Its protein is CASSFPPGVGNTEAFF.

The chain carries TRBV5-1 and TRBJ2-1; D is ambiguous. From germline, CDR1 is SGHRS and CDR2 YFSETQ. The V end lost 0 bases, the J end lost 7 bases, and 17 bases lay between the germline ends. This CDR3 has 16 amino acids. The CDR3 DNA is TGCGCCAGCAGCTTGGATGCAGGCCCCCAATGGAATGAGCAGTTCTTC. It encodes CASSLDAGPQWNEQFF.

The CDR3 region has the DNA TGTGCCAGTAGTATTGACGGGGTTGATTTCGGCTACACCTTC. Encoded protein: CASSIDGVDFGYTF. This chain links TRBV19 with TRBJ1-2; D uncertain. This CDR3 contains 14 residues. Between the trimmed V and J ends, which lost 3 bases and 8 bases, there was a span of 16 bases. Germline loops: CDR1 LNHDA, CDR2 SQIVND (reference sequence).

This clone appeared once. V gene TRBV29-1 combines with J gene TRBJ2-1; maybe TRBD2 (5 bases). This CDR3 region has 12 residues. Germline assignment: CDR1 SQVTM and CDR2 ANQGSEA. Trimming stripped 4 bases from V and 8 bases from J, with 12 bases between. CDR3 sequence: CSVALLRDEQFF. DNA of the CDR3: TGCAGCGTTGCCCTATTGAGGGATGAGCAGTTCTTC.

The chain combines TRBV11-3 with TRBJ2-3, with a possible D match to TRBD1 (6 bases). Trimming removed 3 bases at V and 4 bases at J, with 17 bases between. The CDR3 spans 16 residues. The germline gives CDR1 SGHNT, CDR2 YENEEA. This CDR3 reads CASSLPTGKYADTQYF. The CDR3 coding sequence is TGTGCCAGCAGCTTGCCGACAGGAAAGTATGCAGATACGCAGTATTTT.

The chain is built from TRBV7-9 and TRBJ2-5; a possible D gene is TRBD2 (5 bases). The CDR3 length is 16 residues. The germline CDR1 and CDR2 sequences are SEHNR and FQNEAQ (reference sequence). The V end was cut by 5 bases, the J end by 5 bases, with 21 bases between. The DNA for the CDR3 is TGTGCCAGCAGCCTTAACACCCTCCTGCGGGTGGAGACCCAGTACTTC. It encodes CASSLNTLLRVETQYF.

The genes are TRBV27 and TRBJ2-1; 11 nucleotides align to TRBD2. CDR3 length: 18 amino acids. Germline assignment: CDR1 MNHEY and CDR2 SMNVEV (reference sequence). The trim removed 3 bases at V and 4 bases at J, leaving 11 bases unmatched. The CDR3 loop reads CASSLTPPGTSGYNEQFF. In DNA, the CDR3 is TGTGCCAGCAGTTTGACCCCACCCGGGACTAGCGGATACAATGAGCAGTTCTTC.

The V call is TRBV11-2, the J call TRBJ2-1; TRBD2 matches at 15 bases. V was pared by 5 bases and J by 4 bases, with 9 bases of the junction left unmatched. In germline, CDR1 is SGHAT, CDR2 FQNNGV. The CDR3 contains 18 residues. CDR3 protein: CASSTAGTSGRIYNEQFF. As DNA, the CDR3 is TGTGCCAGCAGCACCGCCGGGACTAGCGGGAGGATATACAATGAGCAGTTCTTC.

J is TRBJ1-5 and V is TRBV30; 8 positions match TRBD1. The CDR3 is 13 residues long. V gave up 4 bases and J gave up 6 bases; unmatched junction bases: 5. Germline lookup yields CDR1 GTSNPN and CDR2 SVGIG (reference sequence). CDR3 in DNA: TGTGCCTGGAACCCAGGGGGCACTCAGCCCCAGCATTTT. It yields the protein CAWNPGGTQPQHF.

This clone has only one observation. J is TRBJ1-1 and V is TRBV29-1; the D gene is possibly TRBD1 (6 bases). CDR1 SQVTM and CDR2 ANQGSEA come from the germline V gene. This CDR3 is 13 amino acids long. V lost 5 bases and J lost 1, with 11 bases in between. CDR3 amino acids: CSVRRDTNTEAFF. The DNA for the CDR3 is TGCAGCGTTCGCCGGGACACGAACACTGAAGCTTTCTTT.

The chain combines TRBV7-9 with TRBJ2-7; TRBD2 might be the D (5 bases). Per the germline V gene, CDR1 is SEHNR and CDR2 is FQNEAQ (reference sequence). V was shortened by 3 bases and J by 2 bases, with 11 bases between the two germline ends. The CDR3 loop spans 14 amino acids. CDR3 protein: CASSLDLKPYEQYF. DNA for the CDR3: TGTGCCAGCAGCTTGGACTTAAAACCCTACGAGCAGTACTTC. Looking up the rest from reference TRBV7-9 and TRBJ2-7 gives the full variable domain: DTGVSQNPRHKITKRGQNVTFRCDPISEHNRLYWYRQTLGQGPEFLTYFQNEAQLEKSRLLSDRFSAERPKGSFSTLEIQRTEQGDSAMYLCASSLDLKPYEQYFGPGTRLTVT.

The V call is TRBV7-3, the J call TRBJ2-2; 7 bases agree with TRBD1. There are 16 residues in the CDR3. From germline, CDR1 is SGHTA and CDR2 FQGTGA. V lost 4 bases, J lost 3 bases, and 8 bases stayed unmatched. The chain's CDR3 is CASSSLGGADTGELFF. The CDR3 region has the DNA TGTGCCAGCAGCTCCCTAGGGGGCGCGGACACCGGGGAGCTGTTTTTT.

V gene TRBV27 combines with J gene TRBJ2-7; D is perhaps TRBD1 (5 bases). The V and J ends lost 4 bases and 0 bases respectively, with 22 bases between them. CDR3 length: 18 amino acids. Germline lookup yields CDR1 MNHEY and CDR2 SMNVEV (reference sequence). Here the CDR3 reads CASSSYPSLSTASYEQYF. The CDR3, as DNA: TGTGCCAGCAGTTCATATCCTTCCCTCTCGACAGCCTCCTACGAGCAGTACTTC.

V and J are TRBV2 and TRBJ2-1, with D perhaps matching TRBD2 (5 bases). The CDR3 length is 15 residues. CDR1 and CDR2 from the germline V gene are SNHLY and FYNNEI. V lost 3 bases to trimming and J lost 9 bases, with 18 bases between them. CDR3 protein: CASSELSGNGLEQFF. The CDR3, as DNA: TGTGCCAGCAGTGAGTTGTCCGGGAACGGGCTTGAGCAGTTCTTC.

V gene TRBV7-8 combines with J gene TRBJ2-3; 11 bases agree with TRBD2. This CDR3 is 15 amino acids long. V was pared by 2 bases and J by 3 bases, with 1 base of the junction left unmatched. Germline values: CDR1 SGHVS, CDR2 FQNEAQ. The CDR3 region is CASSLRLAGTDTQYF. The DNA for the CDR3 is TGTGCCAGCAGCTTAAGACTAGCGGGGACAGATACGCAGTATTTT.

This clone was counted once. This sequence joins TRBV6-5 and TRBJ2-3; tentative D call: TRBD1 (6 bases). Looked up from germline, CDR1 is MNHEY and CDR2 is SVGAGI. V was trimmed by 7 bases and J by 0 bases, leaving 14 bases between them. The CDR3 is 15 residues long. CDR3 residues: CASTTRQASTDTQYF. The CDR3 region has the DNA TGTGCCAGCACGACCCGACAGGCGAGCACAGATACGCAGTATTTT.

The CDR3 bases are TGTGCCAGCACCCGGGGGGAAAACTATGGCTACACCTTC. Translating it yields CASTRGENYGYTF. The V and J genes are TRBV6-5 and TRBJ1-2, with TRBD1 as a possible D gene (5 bases). Germline assignment: CDR1 MNHEY and CDR2 SVGAGI. The CDR3 length is 13 residues. V dropped 7 bases and J dropped 2 bases, with 11 bases sitting between them.

The chain uses TRBV2 and TRBJ2-3; D is unclear. The CDR3 is 14 amino acids. The V end was cut by 1 base, the J end by 6 bases, with 11 bases between. The germline gives CDR1 SNHLY, CDR2 FYNNEI. CDR3 DNA: TGTGCCAGCAGTGAAGGTTTAGCAGTTGATACGCAGTATTTT. Translation: CASSEGLAVDTQYF.

The rearrangement links TRBV5-6 to TRBJ1-1; possible D gene TRBD1, 6 bases. Between the trimmed V and J ends, which lost 4 bases and 4 bases, there was a span of 20 bases. This CDR3 has 16 amino acids. Per the germline V gene, CDR1 is SGHDT and CDR2 is YYEEEE. Written as DNA, the CDR3 is TGTGCCAGCAGCCCGGACAGTCCAAGGGGGGGCACTGAAGCTTTCTTT. Translation gives CASSPDSPRGGTEAFF.

This clone has more than one count but fewer than ten. CDR3 amino acids: CASSQQGIDYGYTF. The CDR3 DNA sequence: TGTGCCAGCAGTCAACAGGGAATCGACTATGGCTACACCTTC. J is TRBJ1-2 and V is TRBV13; D is possibly TRBD1 (6 bases). V lost 6 bases and J 3 bases, leaving 14 bases between the germline ends. This CDR3 spans 14 amino acids. Looked up from germline, CDR1 is PRHDT and CDR2 is FYEKMQ (reference sequence).

The rearrangement links TRBV10-3 to TRBJ1-1, with 8 bases that match TRBD1. V shed 11 bases and J 2 bases; nucleotides not matched to a gene: 16. The germline V gene has CDR1 ENHRY and CDR2 SYGVKD. This CDR3 spans 16 amino acids. Written as DNA, the CDR3 is TGTGCCGTATCGTCGGACAGGGCGGGCGGAAACACTGAAGCTTTCTTT. This codes for CAVSSDRAGGNTEAFF.

V usage is TRBV9 and J usage is TRBJ2-1; 10 positions agree with TRBD2. The CDR3 covers 13 residues. After removal of 4 bases from V and 9 bases from J, the junction contained 4 bases not matched to a gene. The V gene's germline CDR1 is SGDLS and CDR2 YYNGEE. The CDR3 DNA sequence: TGTGCCAGCAGCCTAGCGGGAGAGATTGAGCAGTTCTTC. This translates into CASSLAGEIEQFF.

This clone has a handful of counts. The gene calls are TRBV7-2 and TRBJ1-1; the match to TRBD1 covers 9 bases. Trimming at V came to 5 bases and at J to 3 bases, leaving 10 bases not matched to a gene. Germline loops: CDR1 SGHTA, CDR2 FQGNSA. This CDR3 contains 16 residues. In nucleotides, the CDR3 is TGTGCCAGCAGCACTACCACAGGGGGCTCTTACACTGAAGCTTTCTTT. It is translated as CASSTTTGGSYTEAFF.

The V call is TRBV4-1, the J call TRBJ2-7; 9 bases are shared with TRBD2. This CDR3 contains 15 residues. The germline gives CDR1 MGHRA, CDR2 YSYEKL. V trimming: 0 bases; J trimming: 2 bases; junction bases outside the gene matches: 2. The DNA of the CDR3 is TGCGCCAGCAGCCAAGACCCTAGCGGGACCTACGAGCAGTACTTC. Residues: CASSQDPSGTYEQYF.

This clone was seen just once. The chain combines TRBV9 with TRBJ2-2, with TRBD2 matching over 7 bases. The CDR3 has 18 residues. The germline V gene encodes CDR1 SGDLS and CDR2 YYNGEE. Trimming at V came to 1 base and at J to 0 bases, leaving 9 bases not matched to a gene. In DNA form, the CDR3 reads TGTGCCAGCAGCGTAACCGGACTGGGAGGGCCGAACACCGGGGAGCTGTTTTTT. It yields the protein CASSVTGLGGPNTGELFF.

V and J are TRBV5-4 and TRBJ1-5; 7 bases map to TRBD1. The germline V gene encodes CDR1 SGHNT and CDR2 YYREEE (reference sequence). Trimming removed 4 bases from V and 4 bases from J; junction bases left unmatched: 2. There are 13 residues in the CDR3. The CDR3 bases are TGTGCCAGCAGCCCGGACAGGAATCAGCCCCAGCATTTT. It is translated as CASSPDRNQPQHF.

The chain combines TRBV7-2 with TRBJ2-3, with D maybe TRBD1 (7 bases). Germline V gives CDR1 SGHTA, CDR2 FQGNSA. The CDR3 runs to 12 residues. Trimming removed 4 bases at V and 6 bases at J, with 8 bases between. This CDR3 reads CASSSGGDTQYF. The CDR3 nucleotides read TGTGCCAGCAGCTCAGGGGGGGATACGCAGTATTTT.

The chain has TRBV11-2 and TRBJ1-1; a possible D gene is TRBD1 (5 bases). This CDR3 contains 12 residues. V was trimmed by 3 bases and J by 6 bases, leaving 8 bases between them. The V gene's germline CDR1 is SGHAT and CDR2 FQNNGV. Here the CDR3 reads CASSLRDAEAFF. DNA for the CDR3: TGTGCCAGCAGCTTGCGGGACGCTGAAGCTTTCTTT.

The CDR3 loop reads CASSVRQGGGNTIYF. Written as DNA, the CDR3 is TGTGCCAGCAGCGTAAGGCAGGGGGGTGGAAACACCATATATTTT. The rearrangement links TRBV9 to TRBJ1-3, with 7 bases lining up with TRBD1. Germline CDR1 reads SGDLS; CDR2 reads YYNGEE. The CDR3 loop spans 15 amino acids. Trimming removed 1 base from V and 3 bases from J; junction bases left unmatched: 4.